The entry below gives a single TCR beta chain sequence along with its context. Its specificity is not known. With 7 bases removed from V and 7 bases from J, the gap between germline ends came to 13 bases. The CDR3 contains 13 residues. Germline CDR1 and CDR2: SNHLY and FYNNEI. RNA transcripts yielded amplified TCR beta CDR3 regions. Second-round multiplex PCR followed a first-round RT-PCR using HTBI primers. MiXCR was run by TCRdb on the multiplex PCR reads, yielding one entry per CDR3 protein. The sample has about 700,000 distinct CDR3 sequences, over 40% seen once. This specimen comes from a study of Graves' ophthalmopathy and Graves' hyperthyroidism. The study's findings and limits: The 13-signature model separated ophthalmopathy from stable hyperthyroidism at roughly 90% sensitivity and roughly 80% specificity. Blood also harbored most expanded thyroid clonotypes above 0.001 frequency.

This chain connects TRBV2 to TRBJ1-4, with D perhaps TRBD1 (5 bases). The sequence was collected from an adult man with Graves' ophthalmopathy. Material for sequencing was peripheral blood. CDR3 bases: TGTGCCAGCACCCAGGGAAACGGTGAAAAACTGTTTTTT. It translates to CASTQGNGEKLFF.